These T cell receptor beta chains were read from a single sample in a study of early T cells in non-severe SARS-CoV-2 infection. Via MiXCR, TCRdb re-called the 5' RACE reads, giving one row per CDR3 protein. The sample consists of approximately 77,000 distinct CDR3 sequences, around 12% of them appearing once. The sequenced sample was whole blood, obtained at baseline. These receptors all come from an adult who was a healthcare worker with PCR-confirmed SARS-CoV-2 infection or an uninfected control (not recorded which). The donor label of this sample is uncertain. CDR3s include the opening cysteine and the closing phenylalanine or tryptophan. The order of the fields is J gene, clone size, V gene, D gene, CDR3 DNA, CDR3 protein. A D gene is named only where the DNA matches it firmly. Size is omitted from some rows. Given values are once, few, many or a class for expanded clones.

J gene: TRBJ1-2; clone size: few; V gene: TRBV20-1; D gene: TRBD1; CDR3 DNA: TGCAGTGCTAGAGATACGACAGGGGAAGATGGCTACACCTTC; CDR3 protein: CSARDTTGEDGYTF
J gene: TRBJ1-1; clone size: -; V gene: TRBV10-3; D gene: TRBD1; CDR3 DNA: TGTGCCATCAGTTCAACAGGGGAGGAGGCTTTCTTT; CDR3 protein: CAISSTGEEAFF
J gene: TRBJ2-1; clone size: -; V gene: TRBV20-1; D gene: -; CDR3 DNA: TGCAGTGCTAGCGCTAGCGTTTACAATGAGCAGTTCTTC; CDR3 protein: CSASASVYNEQFF
J gene: TRBJ2-3; clone size: many; V gene: TRBV7-6; D gene: -; CDR3 DNA: TGTGCCAGCAGCTTAGTGTCGCCCGGCCCAGATACGCAGTATTTT; CDR3 protein: CASSLVSPGPDTQYF
J gene: TRBJ2-1; clone size: many; V gene: TRBV7-9; D gene: -; CDR3 DNA: TGTGCCAGCAGCCAAAGGACTATTGAGCAGTTCTTC; CDR3 protein: CASSQRTIEQFF
J gene: TRBJ2-7; clone size: -; V gene: TRBV11-2; D gene: -; CDR3 DNA: TGTGCCAGCAGCTTCTCCGGGCCCTCCTACGAGCAGTACTTC; CDR3 protein: CASSFSGPSYEQYF
J gene: TRBJ2-7; clone size: -; V gene: TRBV7-9; D gene: -; CDR3 DNA: TGTGCCAGCAGCTTAGACACCAATACCTACGAGCAGTACTTC; CDR3 protein: CASSLDTNTYEQYF
J gene: TRBJ2-7; clone size: -; V gene: TRBV6-2/TRBV6-3; D gene: TRBD1; CDR3 DNA: TGTGCCAGCAGTTCCCACCCCTCGGCAGGGGGCTCCTACGAGCAGTACTTC; CDR3 protein: CASSSHPSAGGSYEQYF
J gene: TRBJ2-2; clone size: few; V gene: TRBV7-3; D gene: -; CDR3 DNA: TGTGCCAGCAGCCAAAGAGGGGGAACCGGGGAGCTGTTTTTT; CDR3 protein: CASSQRGGTGELFF
J gene: TRBJ1-4; clone size: -; V gene: TRBV4-2; D gene: -; CDR3 DNA: TGTGCCAGCAGCCAAGCTGGGTTGGCTAATGAAAAACTGTTTTTT; CDR3 protein: CASSQAGLANEKLFF
J gene: TRBJ2-7; clone size: -; V gene: TRBV20-1; D gene: TRBD2; CDR3 DNA: TGCAGTGCTGTACGACCTCGGACTAGCGGGAACGAGCAGTACTTC; CDR3 protein: CSAVRPRTSGNEQYF
J gene: TRBJ2-3; clone size: few; V gene: TRBV7-7; D gene: -; CDR3 DNA: TGTGCCAACAGCGTGTTCGACGGAGATACGCAGTATTTT; CDR3 protein: CANSVFDGDTQYF
J gene: TRBJ2-1; clone size: few; V gene: TRBV4-1; D gene: TRBD2; CDR3 DNA: TGCGCCAGCAGCCAAGCCACTAGCGGGAGCTATGAGCAGTTCTTC; CDR3 protein: CASSQATSGSYEQFF
J gene: TRBJ1-2; clone size: few; V gene: TRBV9; D gene: -; CDR3 DNA: TGTGCCAGCAGCGTATCCCCTAACTATGGCTACACCTTC; CDR3 protein: CASSVSPNYGYTF
J gene: TRBJ2-7; clone size: many; V gene: TRBV11-2; D gene: -; CDR3 DNA: TGTGCCAGCAGCTTAGGAGGCCACGAGCAGTACTTC; CDR3 protein: CASSLGGHEQYF
J gene: TRBJ2-5; clone size: many; V gene: TRBV10-2; D gene: TRBD2; CDR3 DNA: TGCGCCACCAAGGTTCGGGGGGTTGAGACCCAGTACTTC; CDR3 protein: CATKVRGVETQYF
J gene: TRBJ2-2; clone size: -; V gene: TRBV24-1; D gene: -; CDR3 DNA: TGTGCCACCAGTACAGGGAACACCGGGGAGCTGTTTTTT; CDR3 protein: CATSTGNTGELFF
J gene: TRBJ2-5; clone size: few; V gene: TRBV7-6; D gene: -; CDR3 DNA: TGTGCCAGCGGAGGGGAGACCCAGTACTTC; CDR3 protein: CASGGETQYF
J gene: TRBJ2-1; clone size: many; V gene: TRBV7-8; D gene: TRBD2; CDR3 DNA: TGTGCCAGCAGCTTATTCGGACTAGCGGGGCTCGGGTCGGGGAATGAGCAGTTCTTC; CDR3 protein: CASSLFGLAGLGSGNEQFF
J gene: TRBJ2-3; clone size: -; V gene: TRBV7-8; D gene: TRBD2; CDR3 DNA: TGTGCCAGCAGCTTCACGGCTAGCGGGGGCACAGATACGCAGTATTTT; CDR3 protein: CASSFTASGGTDTQYF
J gene: TRBJ2-3; clone size: many; V gene: TRBV11-3; D gene: TRBD2; CDR3 DNA: TGTGCCAGCAGCTCCTACGGACTAGCGGGGACCCACGGGACGCAGTATTTT; CDR3 protein: CASSSYGLAGTHGTQYF
J gene: TRBJ1-5; clone size: few; V gene: TRBV5-1; D gene: TRBD1; CDR3 DNA: TGCGCCAGCAGCTTGGAAGGACAGGGATATCAGCCCCAGCATTTT; CDR3 protein: CASSLEGQGYQPQHF
J gene: TRBJ2-2; clone size: -; V gene: TRBV11-3; D gene: -; CDR3 DNA: TGTGCCAGCAGCGGATATACCGGGGAGCTGTTTTTT; CDR3 protein: CASSGYTGELFF
J gene: TRBJ2-7; clone size: few; V gene: TRBV3-1; D gene: TRBD2; CDR3 DNA: TGTGCCAGCAGCCAAGATACAGCGAGACTAGCGGCCGGCGAGCAGTACTTC; CDR3 protein: CASSQDTARLAAGEQYF
J gene: TRBJ2-3; clone size: -; V gene: TRBV12-3/TRBV12-4; D gene: TRBD2; CDR3 DNA: TGTGCCAGCAGTTTTGGAACTAGCGGGTATACGCAGTATTTT; CDR3 protein: CASSFGTSGYTQYF
J gene: TRBJ2-3; clone size: -; V gene: TRBV7-6; D gene: -; CDR3 DNA: TGTGCCAGCAGCAGACAGGCCGGTAGCACAGATACGCAGTATTTT; CDR3 protein: CASSRQAGSTDTQYF
J gene: TRBJ2-1; clone size: many; V gene: TRBV2; D gene: TRBD1; CDR3 DNA: TGTGCCTTAAAACAGGGGGCATACAATGAGCAGTTCTTC; CDR3 protein: CALKQGAYNEQFF